This TCR beta chain stems from a study of cytomegalovirus exposure and HLA in healthy donors. Germline values: CDR1 SGHRS, CDR2 YFSETQ. The V end lost 3 bases, the J end lost 3 bases, and 10 bases lay between the germline ends. This CDR3 comprises 14 residues. The PCR employed 60 Vbeta primers together with 13 Jbeta primers. Sequencing was performed with immunoSEQ multiplex PCR; in TCRdb, only in-frame clones are kept and a portion is missing. This table holds about 200,000 clones, roughly 79% found once. This rearrangement joins TRBV5-1 to TRBJ2-1; unclear D gene. Material: PBMCs. The TCR sequence derives from a male donor in good health and CMV-seronegative. The DNA for the CDR3 is TGCGCCAGCAGCTCCTCCCGACTCTACAATGAGCAGTTCTTC. This translates into CASSSSRLYNEQFF.